One sample yielded the 14 T cell receptor beta chains listed below, sequenced in a study of cytomegalovirus exposure and HLA in healthy donors. PCR was performed using 60 Vbeta and 13 Jbeta primers. Assay used: immunoSEQ multiplex PCR; TCRdb lists only in-frame clones, some missing. The top ten clones hold around 1.6% of a sample with 150,000 to 250,000 clones, less than 85% of them seen once. The sample was PBMCs. Every receptor here comes from a girl aged 10 to 17 in good health and CMV-seropositive.

The chain uses TRBV9 and TRBJ2-3, with 11 bases identical to TRBD2. This CDR3 comprises 14 residues. Germline CDR1 reads SGDLS; CDR2 reads YYNGEE. J lost 8 bases, V lost 7 bases, and 9 bases had no gene match. The CDR3 region is CASQNLAGGSTQYF. The CDR3 DNA follows: TGTGCCAGCCAAAATCTAGCGGGGGGATCTACGCAGTATTTT. Together with reference TRBV9 and TRBJ2-3, the CDR3 gives the full variable domain: DSGVTQTPKHLITATGQRVTLRCSPRSGDLSVYWYQQSLDQGLQFLIQYYNGEERAKGNILERFSAQQFPDLHSELNLSSLELGDSALYFCASQNLAGGSTQYFGPGTRLTVL.

This clone turned up a few times. This sequence joins TRBV4-2 and TRBJ2-1; 8 nucleotides line up with TRBD2. Germline values: CDR1 LGHNA, CDR2 YNFKEQ. CDR3 size: 12 residues. The V and J ends lost 3 bases and 10 bases, in that order; junction bases with no gene match: 2. DNA for the CDR3: TGTGCCAGCAGCCAGGCGGGGGGCGAGCAGTTCTTC. Translating it yields CASSQAGGEQFF.

This clone was counted only a few times. This chain joins TRBV6-5 and TRBJ1-6, with D uncertain. Trimming took 5 bases from V and 5 from J, leaving 7 bases between them. The CDR3 is made up of 13 amino acids. CDR1 and CDR2 (germline): MNHEY, SVGAGI. CDR3 region: CASSERDNSPLHF. CDR3 in DNA: TGTGCCAGCAGTGAACGGGATAATTCACCCCTCCACTTT.

V gene TRBV7-2 combines with J gene TRBJ2-7; 7 bases are a match to TRBD1. V shed 3 bases, J shed 6 bases, and the junction held 11 bases outside the gene matches. Germline values: CDR1 SGHTA, CDR2 FQGNSA. CDR3 length: 15 residues. CDR3: CASSFQPAGGSEQYF. As DNA, the CDR3 is TGTGCCAGCAGCTTTCAGCCAGCAGGGGGATCCGAGCAGTACTTC.

The rearrangement uses TRBV4-1 and TRBJ2-7; D might be TRBD1 (5 bases). This CDR3 has 15 amino acids. CDR1 MGHRA and CDR2 YSYEKL come from the germline V gene. The V end was cut by 1 base, the J end by 5 bases, with 15 bases between. The CDR3 DNA follows: TGCGCCAGCAGCCAAGGTCGGCAGGGTTACCACGAGCAGTACTTC. Protein product: CASSQGRQGYHEQYF.

The chain couples TRBV11-2 to TRBJ2-5; D is perhaps TRBD2 (6 bases). There are 15 residues in the CDR3. Germline-derived CDR1 and CDR2 are SGHAT and FQNNGV. The V end was cut by 3 bases, the J end by 2 bases, with 13 bases between. CDR3 DNA sequence: TGTGCCAGCAGCTTTGGTAGCGGTCAACAAGAGACCCAGTACTTC. Protein: CASSFGSGQQETQYF.

The rearrangement uses TRBV7-9 and TRBJ2-2; the match to TRBD2 covers 7 bases. The CDR3 extends over 17 amino acids. Per germline, CDR1 SEHNR and CDR2 FQNEAQ (reference sequence). Trimming took 1 base from V and 1 from J; bases not matched to a gene: 6. CDR3 loop: CASSLVTTGGNTGELFF. DNA of the CDR3: TGTGCCAGCAGCTTAGTTACTACGGGGGGGAACACCGGGGAGCTGTTTTTT.

This clone is a singleton in its sample. This chain joins TRBV29-1 and TRBJ2-3, with TRBD2 identical over 7 bases. The germline V gene encodes CDR1 SQVTM and CDR2 ANQGSEA. The CDR3 is made up of 15 amino acids. Trimming took 0 bases from V and 4 from J; bases not matched to a gene: 7. The CDR3 sequence: CSVEEGGGRADTQYF. CDR3 nucleotide sequence: TGCAGCGTTGAAGAGGGCGGAGGGAGGGCAGATACGCAGTATTTT.

The V and J genes are TRBV7-2 and TRBJ1-1; tentatively, D is TRBD1 (5 bases). Trimming took 2 bases from V and 3 from J, leaving 10 bases between them. The germline V gene encodes CDR1 SGHTA and CDR2 FQGNSA. The CDR3 consists of 14 residues. The chain's CDR3 is CASSLRGGDTEAFF. Written as DNA, the CDR3 is TGTGCCAGCAGCTTACGGGGAGGGGACACTGAAGCTTTCTTT.

The genes are TRBV15 and TRBJ2-1, with 8 positions matching TRBD1. Germline values: CDR1 LNHNV, CDR2 YYDKDF (reference sequence). The CDR3 totals 12 residues. Trimming took 8 bases from V and 9 from J; bases not matched to a gene: 6. The CDR3 loop is CATSQGAAEQFF. DNA for the CDR3: TGTGCCACCTCCCAGGGGGCGGCTGAGCAGTTCTTC.

V and J are TRBV9 and TRBJ2-7; a possible D gene is TRBD2 (5 bases). V lost 5 bases, J lost 3 bases, and 12 bases lay in between. Germline CDR1 reads SGDLS; CDR2 reads YYNGEE. The CDR3 is made up of 13 amino acids. The CDR3 DNA reads as TGTGCCAGCAGTATAGCGACTCACTACGAGCAGTACTTC. This encodes CASSIATHYEQYF.

The V call is TRBV5-1, the J call TRBJ2-3; the D is unclear. The CDR3 contains 15 residues. Germline-derived CDR1 and CDR2 are SGHRS and YFSETQ. V lost 3 bases to trimming and J lost 4 bases, with 15 bases between them. The CDR3 here is CASSSVGERADTQYF. In nucleotides, the CDR3 is TGCGCCAGCAGCTCTGTGGGTGAACGGGCAGATACGCAGTATTTT.

This chain links TRBV27 with TRBJ2-5; D is possibly TRBD2 (6 bases). This CDR3 has 15 amino acids. Trimming left V 5 bases short and J 6 bases short, with 19 bases between. Germline-derived CDR1 and CDR2 are MNHEY and SMNVEV (reference sequence). This CDR3 reads CASSRAEGLDKTQYF. For the CDR3, the DNA is TGTGCCAGCAGTCGGGCGGAGGGGTTGGATAAGACCCAGTACTTC.

Concerning this clone itself: A read error may account for a junction end that differs from germline. This chain connects TRBV6-1 to TRBJ2-3, with 12 nucleotides matching TRBD2. CDR3 length equals 13 residues. The germline gives CDR1 MNHNS, CDR2 SASEGT. The CDR3 is CAGRLAGAYTQYF. The CDR3 coding sequence is TGTGCCGGCAGACTAGCGGGAGCATATACGCAGTATTTT.